One and the same sample provided the 25 T cell receptor beta chains below, sequenced in a study of CD8 T cells in ankylosing spondylitis. Whole-study results and caveats: About 8 highly homologous variants formed a TCR beta motif that appeared characteristic of ankylosing spondylitis blood.

TCRdb redid the calling of the 5' RACE reads with MiXCR, one entry per CDR3 protein. Altogether more than 400,000 distinct CDR3 sequences are present, 5.3% being singletons, with the ten largest covering under 4.5%. Their specific antigens are unknown. The sample taken for sequencing was blood, either unsorted or a sorted T cell fraction (not recorded which). These TCRs come from a male donor with ankylosing spondylitis.

This clonotype was seen only a few times. This rearrangement joins TRBV29-1 to TRBJ2-1, with TRBD2 matching over 7 bases. The germline CDR1 and CDR2 sequences are SQVTM and ANQGSEA. V lost 6 bases, J lost 0 bases, and 8 bases stayed unmatched. CDR3 length: 15 residues. The chain's CDR3 is CSVLTSQSSYNEQFF. The CDR3, as DNA: TGCAGCGTCCTGACTAGCCAAAGCTCCTACAATGAGCAGTTCTTC.

The chain combines TRBV4-3 with TRBJ2-3; D uncertain. CDR3 length: 16 residues. The V gene's germline CDR1 is LGHNA and CDR2 YSLEER. Trimming pared 1 base from V and 0 bases from J, leaving 11 bases between. The CDR3 DNA follows: TGCGCCAGCAGCCAAGGCCCAGTTCCTAGCACAGATACGCAGTATTTT. Translating gives CASSQGPVPSTDTQYF.

This clonotype was found many times. The V and J genes are TRBV7-9 and TRBJ1-3; D is unresolved. The V gene's germline CDR1 is SEHNR and CDR2 FQNEAQ (reference sequence). This CDR3 comprises 14 residues. V lost 4 bases and J 4 bases, leaving 11 bases between the germline ends. The CDR3 region has the DNA TGTGCCAGCAGCTCAAAATCGCTCGGAAACACCATATATTTT. Translation gives CASSSKSLGNTIYF. Drawing the rest from reference TRBV7-9 and TRBJ1-3, the complete variable domain is DTGVSQNPRHKITKRGQNVTFRCDPISEHNRLYWYRQTLGQGPEFLTYFQNEAQLEKSRLLSDRFSAERPKGSFSTLEIQRTEQGDSAMYLCASSSKSLGNTIYFGEGSWLTVV.

This clonotype was observed at least ten times. V and J are TRBV10-3 and TRBJ1-1; 11 nucleotides line up with TRBD1. Germline values: CDR1 ENHRY, CDR2 SYGVKD. There are 13 residues in the CDR3. The V segment lost 6 bases and the J segment 4 bases; nucleotides outside the gene matches: 1. In nucleotides, the CDR3 is TGTGCCATCAGGGGACAGGGGGGCACTGAAGCTTTCTTT. Translating gives CAIRGQGGTEAFF.

This clonotype was seen at least ten times. The chain employs TRBV12-3 or TRBV12-4 and TRBJ2-3; 13 bases align to TRBD2. V dropped 3 bases and J dropped 6; count of bases not matched to a gene: 6. The CDR3 length is 16 residues. The CDR3 nucleotides read TGTGCCAGCAGTTTGGGACTAGCGGGAAGGTTGGATACGCAGTATTTT. Translated, it gives CASSLGLAGRLDTQYF.

This chain uses TRBV27 with TRBJ1-4, with 8 bases identical to TRBD1. V was clipped by 5 bases and J by 0 bases; unmatched bases: 8. The CDR3 has 17 residues. Germline loops: CDR1 MNHEY, CDR2 SMNVEV (reference sequence). The CDR3 sequence: CASSPGTGGATNEKLFF. CDR3 DNA sequence: TGTGCCAGCAGTCCTGGGACAGGCGGTGCAACTAATGAAAAACTGTTTTTT.

This clonotype was recorded at least ten times. The CDR3 loop is CASSLGREVGPLHF. The CDR3 DNA reads TGTGCCAGCAGTCTGGGACGGGAGGTGGGACCCCTCCACTTT. The genes are TRBV12-3 or TRBV12-4 and TRBJ1-6; TRBD1 is a possible D gene (5 bases). The CDR3 runs 14 residues. Trimming cost V 5 bases and J 12 bases, with 17 bases left between them.

This clonotype was recorded many times. The rearrangement uses TRBV20-1 and TRBJ1-6; the D is unclear. The germline V and J ends were trimmed by 5 bases and 10 bases, with 12 bases remaining between them. The CDR3 consists of 12 residues. In germline, CDR1 is DFQATT, CDR2 SNEGSKA (reference sequence). The chain's CDR3 is CSAEPLGSPLHF. CDR3 bases: TGCAGTGCTGAGCCCCTAGGGTCACCCCTCCACTTT.

Ten or more counts support this clonotype. V and J are TRBV6-5 and TRBJ1-4, with TRBD1 matching over 9 bases. V was pared by 2 bases and J by 10 bases, with 2 bases of the junction left unmatched. Germline V CDR1 and CDR2: MNHEY, SVGAGI. The CDR3 runs 13 residues. CDR3 sequence (DNA): TGTGCCAGCAGTTACCTGACAGGGGGAAAACTGTTTTTT. This gives the protein CASSYLTGGKLFF.

This clonotype has a count of ten or more. The chain joins TRBV12-3 or TRBV12-4 to TRBJ2-1; D gene unclear. The CDR3 runs 12 residues. Trimming pared 6 bases from V and 7 bases from J, leaving 10 bases between. CDR3 in amino acids: CASSQNINEQFF. The CDR3 nucleotides are TGTGCCAGCAGCCAAAACATAAATGAGCAGTTCTTC.

This clonotype was seen many times. The CDR3 DNA follows: TGTGCCAGCAGAAAAGGACTAGACCATGAGCAGTTCTTC. Translated: CASRKGLDHEQFF. V and J are TRBV7-9 and TRBJ2-1; 7 bases map to TRBD2. The V gene end was trimmed by 6 bases and the J gene end by 8 bases; junction bases not matched to a gene: 7. CDR3 length: 13 amino acids. From germline, CDR1 is SEHNR and CDR2 FQNEAQ (reference sequence). The full variable domain, with the rest looked up from reference TRBV7-9 and TRBJ2-1, is DTGVSQNPRHKITKRGQNVTFRCDPISEHNRLYWYRQTLGQGPEFLTYFQNEAQLEKSRLLSDRFSAERPKGSFSTLEIQRTEQGDSAMYLCASRKGLDHEQFFGPGTRLTVL.

This clonotype was observed many times. V is TRBV5-5 and J is TRBJ2-5; unclear D gene. The CDR3 is made up of 12 amino acids. Looked up from germline, CDR1 is SGHKS and CDR2 is YYEKEE (reference sequence). Trimming took 5 bases from V and 4 from J, leaving 9 bases between them. CDR3 nucleotide sequence: TGTGCCAGCAGTTTCCTAAGAGAGACCCAGTACTTC. Translated: CASSFLRETQYF.

In its sample, this clonotype was seen many times. The V call is TRBV5-1, the J call TRBJ1-1, with D unresolved. CDR1 is SGHRS, CDR2 YFSETQ, per germline. The CDR3 has 15 residues. V shed 1 base and J shed 2 bases, with 12 bases lying between them. The CDR3 sequence: CASSLLAAVNTEAFF. In DNA, the CDR3 is TGCGCCAGCAGCTTGCTGGCAGCCGTTAACACTGAAGCTTTCTTT.

This clonotype was picked up many times. The V and J genes are TRBV9 and TRBJ2-7, with TRBD1 identical over 8 bases. The V and J ends lost 7 bases and 2 bases, in that order; junction bases with no gene match: 8. The CDR3 is made up of 14 amino acids. Germline values: CDR1 SGDLS, CDR2 YYNGEE. The CDR3 sequence is CASGSGTGTYEQYF. The CDR3 coding sequence is TGTGCCAGCGGATCCGGGACAGGTACCTACGAGCAGTACTTC.

The chain employs TRBV10-3 and TRBJ2-1; tentative D call: TRBD2 (6 bases). The CDR3 totals 13 residues. Per the germline V gene, CDR1 is ENHRY and CDR2 is SYGVKD. Trimming stripped 3 bases from V and 4 bases from J, with 7 bases between. The chain's CDR3 is CAISDRGYNEQFF. The CDR3 nucleotides are TGTGCCATCAGTGATCGGGGGTACAATGAGCAGTTCTTC.

The rearrangement links TRBV25-1 to TRBJ2-2, with 9 positions matching TRBD2. This CDR3 is built from 14 residues. Trimming cost V 2 bases and J 6 bases; bases outside gene matches: 1. Looked up from germline, CDR1 is MGHDK and CDR2 is SYGVNS. The CDR3 protein is CASSEAGGAGELFF. CDR3 in DNA: TGTGCCAGCAGTGAAGCGGGGGGGGCCGGGGAGCTGTTTTTT. The whole variable domain, remainder taken from reference TRBV25-1 and TRBJ2-2, is EADIYQTPRYLVIGTGKKITLECSQTMGHDKMYWYQQDPGMELHLIHYSYGVNSTEKGDLSSESTVSRIRTEHFPLTLESARPSHTSQYLCASSEAGGAGELFFGEGSRLTVL.

This clonotype was seen ten or more times. In DNA form, the CDR3 reads TGTGCCACCAGCAGGGAAATTTTTAGTACGGAGGGGTTCTCCTACAATGAGCAGTTCTTC. Protein sequence: CATSREIFSTEGFSYNEQFF. This sequence joins TRBV15 and TRBJ2-1; a weak D match, TRBD2 (6 bases). The CDR3 is 20 residues long. Germline V gene sequence: CDR1 LNHNV, CDR2 YYDKDF (reference sequence). V lost 3 bases and J 0 bases, leaving 24 bases between the germline ends.

This chain uses TRBV7-2 with TRBJ1-1; no reliable D call. Germline assignment: CDR1 SGHTA and CDR2 FQGNSA. Trimming removed 0 bases from V and 1 base from J, with 9 bases in between. The CDR3 is 15 amino acids. In DNA, the CDR3 is TGTGCCAGCAGCTTAGCCCACGTCGAGAACACTGAAGCTTTCTTT. Translated, it gives CASSLAHVENTEAFF.

This clonotype was found a few times. The chain combines TRBV7-2 with TRBJ1-1; perhaps TRBD1 as D (5 bases). Trimming cost V 1 base and J 5 bases, with 8 bases left between them. The germline CDR1 and CDR2 sequences are SGHTA and FQGNSA. The CDR3 is 13 residues long. CDR3 coding DNA: TGTGCCAGCAGCTTAGTGGGGCGGACTGAAGCTTTCTTT. It translates to CASSLVGRTEAFF.

This clonotype occurred many times. This sequence joins TRBV6-1 and TRBJ1-2; possibly TRBD1 for D (5 bases). The CDR3 runs to 16 residues. Germline V gene data show CDR1 as MNHNS and CDR2 as SASEGT. Trimming removed 0 bases from V and 2 bases from J, with 13 bases in between. This chain's CDR3 is CASSEAGAKANYGYTF. DNA for the CDR3: TGTGCCAGCAGTGAAGCCGGGGCGAAGGCAAACTATGGCTACACCTTC.

In this sample, this clonotype turned up many times. V and J are TRBV20-1 and TRBJ1-2, with D unclear. V was pared by 8 bases and J by 8 bases, with 18 bases between. The CDR3 has 12 residues. In germline, CDR1 is DFQATT, CDR2 SNEGSKA (reference sequence). The CDR3 DNA reads as TGCAGTCCCAGTAACCTCCAACGGGGCTACACCTTC. It codes for CSPSNLQRGYTF.

In this sample, this clonotype turned up a few times. V is TRBV25-1 and J is TRBJ2-1; 9 bases map to TRBD1. The CDR3 sequence is 12 residues long. V shed 4 bases and J 13 bases; nucleotides not matched to a gene: 5. Germline loops: CDR1 MGHDK, CDR2 SYGVNS. The DNA for the CDR3 is TGTGCCAGCAGTGTGTTGGACAGGGGACAGTTCTTC. This translates into CASSVLDRGQFF. Full variable domain (missing parts from reference TRBV25-1 and TRBJ2-1): EADIYQTPRYLVIGTGKKITLECSQTMGHDKMYWYQQDPGMELHLIHYSYGVNSTEKGDLSSESTVSRIRTEHFPLTLESARPSHTSQYLCASSVLDRGQFFGPGTRLTVL.

This clonotype has more than one count but fewer than ten. The CDR3 region is CASSYHEWELSTDTQYF. The CDR3, as DNA: TGTGCCAGCAGTTACCACGAGTGGGAGTTGAGCACAGATACGCAGTATTTT. The chain uses TRBV6-5 and TRBJ2-3, with a possible D match to TRBD2 (5 bases). This CDR3 has 17 residues. Trimming pared 2 bases from V and 0 bases from J, leaving 15 bases between. Germline lookup yields CDR1 MNHEY and CDR2 SVGAGI.

In its sample, this clonotype was seen many times. The chain joins TRBV12-3 or TRBV12-4 to TRBJ1-1; D remains unclear. The CDR3 covers 15 residues. Trimming took off 2 bases at V and 0 bases at J, with 10 bases between the two ends. The CDR3 spells CASSLSRRMNTEAFF. The CDR3 nucleotides read TGTGCCAGCAGTTTAAGCCGACGGATGAACACTGAAGCTTTCTTT.

The V gene is TRBV6-5, the J gene TRBJ1-4; D not certain. Germline V gene data show CDR1 as MNHEY and CDR2 as SVGAGI. V was clipped by 0 bases and J by 0 bases, with 5 bases between them. CDR3 length: 15 residues. The CDR3 sequence: CASSYSGATNEKLFF. CDR3 nucleotides: TGTGCCAGCAGTTACTCTGGAGCAACTAATGAAAAACTGTTTTTT.